This T cell receptor (beta chain) was obtained from a study of CD8+CD57+ T cells in acquired aplastic anemia. Looked up from germline, CDR1 is ENHRY and CDR2 is SYGVKD. The CDR3 covers 15 residues. Comments on this clonotype: What it binds is unknown. This may come from a read error, since a much larger clone is one base off.

The study, taken as a whole, reports: Significant differences in CD8+ Simpson's diversity were not observed between patients and controls.

Both TCR beta VDJ combination and CDR3 sequence profiling were carried out. Genomic DNA was the template for this profiling. TCRdb fed the reads into MiXCR, producing one record per CDR3 protein. The sample has about 150,000 distinct CDR3 sequences, approximately 44% seen once. An expansion of CD8+CD57+ cells by flow cytometry had been shown in patients chosen for sequencing. Untreated patients provided the blood samples, with no therapy given before sampling. Sequenced material: sorted CD4+, CD8+, or CD8+CD57+ T cells (not recorded which) from PBMCs. The sequence was collected from a human donor with aplastic anemia. The J gene is TRBJ1-4, the V gene TRBV10-3; 7 bases align to TRBD1. The CDR3, as DNA: TGTGCCAGCAGTTATAGGACAGGTCGAGATGAAAAACTGTGTTTT. Protein sequence: CASSYRTGRDEKLCF.